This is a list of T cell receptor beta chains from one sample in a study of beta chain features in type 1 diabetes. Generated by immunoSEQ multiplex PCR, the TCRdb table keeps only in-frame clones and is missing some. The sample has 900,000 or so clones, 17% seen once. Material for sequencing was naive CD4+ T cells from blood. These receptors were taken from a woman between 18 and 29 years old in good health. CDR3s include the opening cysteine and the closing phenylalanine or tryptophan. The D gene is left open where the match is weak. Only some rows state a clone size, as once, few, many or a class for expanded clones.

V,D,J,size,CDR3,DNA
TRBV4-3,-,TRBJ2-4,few,CASSFHQYF,TGCGCCAGCAGCTTCCACCAGTACTTC
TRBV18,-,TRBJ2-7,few,CASSPNRDSSYEQYF,TGTGCCAGCTCACCAAACAGGGATAGCTCCTACGAGCAGTACTTC
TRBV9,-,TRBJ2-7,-,CASSPGPSYEQYF,TGTGCCAGCAGCCCGGGACCTTCCTACGAGCAGTACTTC
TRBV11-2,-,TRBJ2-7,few,CASSSLPGYEQYF,TGTGCCAGCAGCTCCCTTCCGGGTTACGAGCAGTACTTC
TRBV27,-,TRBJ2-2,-,CASSFLRAGELFF,TGTGCCAGCAGTTTTTTAAGGGCCGGGGAGCTGTTTTTT
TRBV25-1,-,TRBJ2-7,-,CASSAAGSYEQYF,TGTGCCAGCAGTGCAGCGGGTTCCTACGAGCAGTACTTC
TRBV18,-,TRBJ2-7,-,CASSPADLPYEQYF,TGTGCCAGCTCACCAGCCGACCTCCCCTACGAGCAGTACTTC
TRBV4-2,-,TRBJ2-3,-,CASSQDITDTQYF,TGTGCCAGCAGCCAAGATATCACAGATACGCAGTATTTT
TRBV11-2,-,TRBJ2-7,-,CASMRGLRYEQYF,TGTGCCAGCATGCGGGGACTTCGCTACGAGCAGTACTTC
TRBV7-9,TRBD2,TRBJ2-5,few,CASSLVPTWGGKTQYF,TGTGCCAGCAGCTTAGTGCCGACCTGGGGAGGGAAGACCCAGTACTTC
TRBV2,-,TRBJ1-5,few,CASSRTEWPQHF,TGTGCCAGCAGCCGAACGGAATGGCCCCAGCATTTT
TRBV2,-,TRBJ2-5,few,CAGATQYF,TGTGCCGGGGCGACCCAGTACTTC
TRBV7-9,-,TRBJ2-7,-,CASSRMGVRQYF,TGTGCCAGCAGCCGAATGGGGGTTAGGCAGTACTTC